This T cell receptor (beta chain) was documented in a study of blood T cell repertoires in COVID-19. In the study overall: Sites in the United States, Italy and Spain provided acute and convalescent COVID-19 samples. PBMCs, B-cell-depleted T cells, or T cells provided the cDNA or gDNA that made up the material.

As handled by the study authors: It was from reference gene primer amplification that nucleated cell counts were estimated. TCRdb's copy holds only in-frame clones and misses some; the assay was immunoSEQ multiplex PCR. V and J calls and clone size are given by that table; D and trimming were obtained from the DNA. The table lists tens of thousands of clones, approximately 90% of them singletons. Seattle enrolled patients during active infection and tracked them longitudinally. The V segment lost 3 bases and the J segment 2 bases; nucleotides outside the gene matches: 4. CDR3 size: 15 residues. Germline V gives CDR1 LNHDA, CDR2 SQIVND (reference sequence).

The chain carries TRBV19 and TRBJ1-1; TRBD1 matches 9 bases. The clonotype comes from a woman older than 75 with COVID-19, enrolled during active disease. Sequencing was performed on peripheral blood. CDR3: CASSMGGQGNTEAFF. The CDR3 DNA reads TGTGCCAGTAGTATGGGGGGACAGGGAAACACTGAAGCTTTCTTT.